Presented here are 9 T cell receptor beta chains from one specimen sequenced in a study of cytomegalovirus exposure and HLA in healthy donors. In the PCR, 60 Vbeta and 13 Jbeta primers were used. Here immunoSEQ multiplex PCR was the method, and the copy in TCRdb shows in-frame clones only, minus some. The sample has around 44,000 clones, around 90% seen once. Source material: PBMCs. Source of these receptors: a middle-aged woman in good health and CMV-seropositive.

The rearrangement joins TRBV19 to TRBJ2-7; weak D call: TRBD1 (5 bases). V was pared by 4 bases and J by 3 bases, with 13 bases between. Germline V gene lookup returns CDR1 LNHDA and CDR2 SQIVND (reference sequence). This CDR3 has 14 residues. This chain's CDR3 is CASSRGDSRYEQYF. Written as DNA, the CDR3 is TGTGCCAGTAGTAGAGGAGACAGCCGCTACGAGCAGTACTTC.

The rearrangement uses TRBV9 and TRBJ2-2, with 8 bases identical to TRBD1. Germline lookup yields CDR1 SGDLS and CDR2 YYNGEE. The CDR3 has 14 residues. The V segment lost 4 bases and the J segment 4 bases; nucleotides outside the gene matches: 3. The CDR3 spells CASSPGTGTGELFF. In DNA, the CDR3 is TGTGCCAGCAGCCCCGGGACAGGCACCGGGGAGCTGTTTTTT.

This clone was seen a handful of times. The chain couples TRBV4-1 to TRBJ1-2; no clear D gene. The CDR3 runs 11 residues. Germline V gene lookup returns CDR1 MGHRA and CDR2 YSYEKL. Trimming left V 4 bases short and J 7 bases short, with 7 bases between. The CDR3 DNA reads as TGCGCCAGCAGCCGCGTTTGTGGCTACACCTTC. It specifies CASSRVCGYTF.

The V and J genes are TRBV12-5 and TRBJ1-5; unclear D gene. The CDR3 is made up of 12 amino acids. The V gene's germline CDR1 is LGHNT and CDR2 FRNRAP. The V gene lost 5 bases and the J gene lost 3 bases, with 5 bases spanning the gap. The DNA of the CDR3 is TGTGCTAGTGGTCCAATCAATCAGCCCCAGCATTTT. It translates to CASGPINQPQHF.

V usage is TRBV5-1 and J usage is TRBJ2-2, with a possible D match to TRBD1 (7 bases). The length of the CDR3 is 15 residues. V shed 0 bases and J shed 6 bases, with 12 bases lying between them. Germline V gene lookup returns CDR1 SGHRS and CDR2 YFSETQ. The chain's CDR3 is CASSLARGEAGELFF. CDR3 coding DNA: TGCGCCAGCAGCTTGGCCAGGGGGGAGGCCGGGGAGCTGTTTTTT. Supplemented by reference TRBV5-1 and TRBJ2-2, the full variable domain reads KAGVTQTPRYLIKTRGQQVTLSCSPISGHRSVSWYQQTPGQGLQFLFEYFSETQRNKGNFPGRFSGRQFSNSRSEMNVSTLELGDSALYLCASSLARGEAGELFFGEGSRLTVL.

This chain links TRBV18 with TRBJ2-3; a weak D match, TRBD1 (5 bases). This CDR3 region has 15 residues. Trimming took off 3 bases at V and 2 bases at J, with 12 bases between the two ends. From germline, CDR1 is KGHSH and CDR2 LQKENI. This CDR3 is CASSPDSSVTDTQYF. CDR3 DNA: TGTGCCAGCTCACCTGACAGTTCGGTCACAGATACGCAGTATTTT.

This chain uses TRBV9 with TRBJ2-2, with 14 bases that match TRBD2. This CDR3 has 19 residues. Trimming removed 3 bases from V and 5 bases from J; junction bases left unmatched: 12. Germline assignment: CDR1 SGDLS and CDR2 YYNGEE. The CDR3 loop reads CASSASPGTSGSGTGELFF. In nucleotides, the CDR3 is TGTGCCAGCAGCGCTTCTCCCGGGACTAGCGGGAGTGGTACCGGGGAGCTGTTTTTT.

The chain couples TRBV6-6 to TRBJ2-1; the D is unclear. Trimming removed 3 bases from V and 8 bases from J, with 5 bases in between. The CDR3 consists of 11 residues. Germline V gene sequence: CDR1 MNHNY, CDR2 SVGAGI (reference sequence). CDR3 sequence reads: CASSYSYEQFF. In DNA form, the CDR3 reads TGTGCCAGCAGTTATTCCTATGAGCAGTTCTTC.

This chain links TRBV6-1 with TRBJ1-2, with TRBD1 matching 9 bases. Germline CDR1 reads MNHNS; CDR2 reads SASEGT. This CDR3 is 15 amino acids long. J lost 8 bases, V lost 1 base, and 8 bases had no gene match. The CDR3 region is CASSEVPGQGWGYTF. The CDR3 nucleotides read TGTGCCAGCAGTGAAGTCCCGGGACAGGGTTGGGGCTACACCTTC.